These 6 T cell receptor beta chains originate from one sample sequenced in a study of T cell changes during pregnancy in multiple sclerosis. Generated by immunoSEQ multiplex PCR, the TCRdb table keeps only in-frame clones and is missing some. The sample lists tens of thousands of clones; over 90% were seen once. The material sequenced was peripheral blood, taken in the second trimester of pregnancy. These receptors all come from a female donor with multiple sclerosis, enrolled in a pregnancy study.

This chain connects TRBV14 to TRBJ2-5; D might be TRBD2 (6 bases). The CDR3 is made up of 16 amino acids. The germline V gene has CDR1 SGHDN and CDR2 FVKESK. Trimming shortened V by 0 bases and J by 5 bases, and 16 bases separated the two germline ends. The CDR3 DNA sequence: TGTGCCAGCAGCCAAGAAACGGGAGAGTGGTCTGAGACCCAGTACTTC. Amino acids: CASSQETGEWSETQYF.

V and J are TRBV15 and TRBJ1-1, with 7 bases lining up with TRBD1. The V segment lost 0 bases and the J segment 14 bases; nucleotides outside the gene matches: 9. Germline CDR1 is LNHNV and CDR2 is YYDKDF (reference sequence). This CDR3 has 13 residues. CDR3 protein: CATSREKGAGVFF. DNA for the CDR3: TGTGCCACCAGCAGAGAAAAGGGGGCAGGGGTATTCTTT.

This chain links TRBV27 with TRBJ2-3; 8 nucleotides match TRBD1. Germline CDR1 MNHEY, CDR2 SMNVEV (reference sequence). The CDR3 is 15 residues long. V gave up 7 bases and J gave up 3 bases; unmatched junction bases: 9. The CDR3 spells CASTRQGDRTDTQYF. In DNA form, the CDR3 reads TGTGCCAGCACGCGGCAAGGGGACAGGACAGATACGCAGTATTTT.

This clone showed up just once. The chain couples TRBV19 to TRBJ1-2, with D possibly TRBD1 on 6 matching bases. V dropped 3 bases and J dropped 4 bases, with 24 bases sitting between them. CDR1 is LNHDA and CDR2 is SQIVND in the germline V gene (reference sequence). The CDR3 spans 18 residues. CDR3 DNA sequence: TGTGCCAGTAGTATCCTAATCATCCGGGACACCGACCTCTATGGCTACACCTTC. This codes for CASSILIIRDTDLYGYTF.

The gene calls are TRBV6-6 and TRBJ2-3, with a weak D call TRBD2 (6 bases). The CDR3 has 16 amino acids. V was shortened by 7 bases and J by 1 base, with 18 bases between the two germline ends. Germline CDR1 is MNHNY and CDR2 is SVGAGI (reference sequence). The CDR3 coding sequence is TGTGCCAGCACCCCGGGGACTTCCTTTGGCACAGATACGCAGTATTTT. This gives the protein CASTPGTSFGTDTQYF.

V usage is TRBV19 and J usage is TRBJ2-1; the D gene is possibly TRBD1 (5 bases). V lost 7 bases and J lost 9, with 16 bases in between. CDR1 LNHDA and CDR2 SQIVND come from the germline V gene (reference sequence). This CDR3 has 13 amino acids. CDR3 residues: CASKPRAVGEQFF. CDR3 nucleotide sequence: TGTGCCAGTAAACCCAGGGCGGTAGGTGAGCAGTTCTTC.